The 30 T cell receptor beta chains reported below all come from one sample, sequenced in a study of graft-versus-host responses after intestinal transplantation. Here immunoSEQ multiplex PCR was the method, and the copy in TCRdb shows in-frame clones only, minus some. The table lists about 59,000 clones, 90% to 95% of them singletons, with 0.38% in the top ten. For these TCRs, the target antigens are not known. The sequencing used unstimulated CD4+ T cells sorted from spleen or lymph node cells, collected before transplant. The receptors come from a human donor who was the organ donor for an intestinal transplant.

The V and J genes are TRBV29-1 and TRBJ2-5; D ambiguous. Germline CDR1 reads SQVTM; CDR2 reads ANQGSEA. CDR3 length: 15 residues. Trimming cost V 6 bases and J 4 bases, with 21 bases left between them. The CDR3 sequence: CSVTPYTWMRETQYF. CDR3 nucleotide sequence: TGCAGCGTAACACCCTATACCTGGATGCGAGAGACCCAGTACTTC.

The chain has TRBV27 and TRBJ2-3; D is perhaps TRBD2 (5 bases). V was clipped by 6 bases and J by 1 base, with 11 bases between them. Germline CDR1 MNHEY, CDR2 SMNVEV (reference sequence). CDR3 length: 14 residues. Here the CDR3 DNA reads TGTGCCAGCAGGAGAGGGAACCGCACAGATACGCAGTATTTT. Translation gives CASRRGNRTDTQYF.

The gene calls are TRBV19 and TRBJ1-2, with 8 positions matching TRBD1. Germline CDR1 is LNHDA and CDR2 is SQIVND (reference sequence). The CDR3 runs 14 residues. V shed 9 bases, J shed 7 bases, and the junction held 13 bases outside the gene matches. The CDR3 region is CASHQGSGQGGYTF. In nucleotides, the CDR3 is TGTGCCAGCCACCAGGGATCCGGACAGGGTGGCTACACCTTC.

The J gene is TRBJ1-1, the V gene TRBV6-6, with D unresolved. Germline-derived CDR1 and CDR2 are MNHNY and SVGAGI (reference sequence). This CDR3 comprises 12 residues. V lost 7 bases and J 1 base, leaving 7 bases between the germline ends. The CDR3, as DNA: TGTGCCAGCAATACACAGAACACTGAAGCTTTCTTT. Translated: CASNTQNTEAFF.

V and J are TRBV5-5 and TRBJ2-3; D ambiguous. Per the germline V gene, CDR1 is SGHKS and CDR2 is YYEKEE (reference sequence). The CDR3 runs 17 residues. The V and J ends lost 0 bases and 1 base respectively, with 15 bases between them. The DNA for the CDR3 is TGTGCCAGCAGCTTGGCAATCGCCGTCGGGCGCACAGATACGCAGTATTTT. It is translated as CASSLAIAVGRTDTQYF.

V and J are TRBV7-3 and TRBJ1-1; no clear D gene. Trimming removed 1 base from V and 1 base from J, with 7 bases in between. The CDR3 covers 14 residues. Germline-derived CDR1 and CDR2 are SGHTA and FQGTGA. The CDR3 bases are TGTGCCAGCAGCTTAAAGGGCCCGAACACTGAAGCTTTCTTT. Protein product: CASSLKGPNTEAFF.

DNA for the CDR3: TGCAGTGCTAGGGGTGTAGATACGCAGTATTTT. The encoded protein is CSARGVDTQYF. This rearrangement joins TRBV20-1 to TRBJ2-3; D ambiguous. V lost 3 bases, J lost 5 bases, and 6 bases lay in between. The CDR3 length is 11 residues. The germline V gene has CDR1 DFQATT and CDR2 SNEGSKA (reference sequence).

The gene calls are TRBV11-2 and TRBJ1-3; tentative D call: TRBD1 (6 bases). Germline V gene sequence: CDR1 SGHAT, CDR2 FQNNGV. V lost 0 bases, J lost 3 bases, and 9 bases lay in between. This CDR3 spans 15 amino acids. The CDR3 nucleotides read TGTGCCAGCAGCTTAGACGCAGGGGTTGGAAACACCATATATTTT. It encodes CASSLDAGVGNTIYF.

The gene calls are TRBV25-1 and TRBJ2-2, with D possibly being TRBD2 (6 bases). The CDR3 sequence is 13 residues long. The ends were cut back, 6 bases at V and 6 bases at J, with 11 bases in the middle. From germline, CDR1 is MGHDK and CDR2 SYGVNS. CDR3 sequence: CASSGGGAGELFF. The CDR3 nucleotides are TGTGCCAGCAGCGGAGGAGGGGCCGGGGAGCTGTTTTTT.

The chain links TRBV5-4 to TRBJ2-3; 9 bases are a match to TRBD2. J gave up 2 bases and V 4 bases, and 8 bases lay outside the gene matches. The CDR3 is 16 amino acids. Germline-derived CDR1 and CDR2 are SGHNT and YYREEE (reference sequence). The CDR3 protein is CASSTWRGGITDTQYF. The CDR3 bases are TGTGCCAGCAGCACCTGGCGGGGGGGAATCACAGATACGCAGTATTTT.

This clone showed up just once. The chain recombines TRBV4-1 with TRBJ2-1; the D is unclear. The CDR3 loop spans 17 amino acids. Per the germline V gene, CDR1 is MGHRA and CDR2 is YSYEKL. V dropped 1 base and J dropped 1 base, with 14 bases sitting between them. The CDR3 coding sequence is TGCGCCAGCAGCCAAGGGCCCCAGAGAAGGTCCTACAATGAGCAGTTCTTC. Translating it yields CASSQGPQRRSYNEQFF.

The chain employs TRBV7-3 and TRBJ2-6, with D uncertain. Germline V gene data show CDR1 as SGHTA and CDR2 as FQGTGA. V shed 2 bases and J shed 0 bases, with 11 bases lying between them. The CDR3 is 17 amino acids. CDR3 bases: TGTGCCAGCAGCTTATTCCCGAGAGCCTCTGGGGCCAACGTCCTGACTTTC. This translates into CASSLFPRASGANVLTF.

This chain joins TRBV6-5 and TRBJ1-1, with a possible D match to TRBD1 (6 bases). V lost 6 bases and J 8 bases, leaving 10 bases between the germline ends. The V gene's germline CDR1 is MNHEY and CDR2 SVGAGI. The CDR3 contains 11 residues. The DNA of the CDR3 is TGTGCCAGCAGCTTACAGGGCGAAGCTTTCTTT. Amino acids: CASSLQGEAFF.

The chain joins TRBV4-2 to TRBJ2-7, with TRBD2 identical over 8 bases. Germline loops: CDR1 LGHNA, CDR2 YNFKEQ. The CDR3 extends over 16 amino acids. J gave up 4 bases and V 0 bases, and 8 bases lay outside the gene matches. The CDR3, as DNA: TGTGCCAGCAGCCAAGATCAGGAGCGGGGGACTTACGAGCAGTACTTC. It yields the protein CASSQDQERGTYEQYF.

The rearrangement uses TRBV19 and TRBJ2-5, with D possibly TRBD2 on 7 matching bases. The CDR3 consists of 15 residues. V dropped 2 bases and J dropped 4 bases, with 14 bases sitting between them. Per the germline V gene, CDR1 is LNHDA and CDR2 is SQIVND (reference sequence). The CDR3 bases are TGTGCCAGTAGTATAAGGGGGGGGTCGGGAGAGACCCAGTACTTC. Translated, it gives CASSIRGGSGETQYF.

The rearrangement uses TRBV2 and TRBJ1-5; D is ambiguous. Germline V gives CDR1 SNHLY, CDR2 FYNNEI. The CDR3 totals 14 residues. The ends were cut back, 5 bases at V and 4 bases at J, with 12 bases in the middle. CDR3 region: CASSIGPGNQPQHF. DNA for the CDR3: TGTGCCAGCAGTATAGGTCCGGGAAATCAGCCCCAGCATTTT.

This CDR3 reads CASSETGGRGYTF. The CDR3 DNA reads as TGTGCCAGCAGTGAAACAGGGGGCCGGGGCTACACCTTC. The V gene is TRBV6-1, the J gene TRBJ1-2, with TRBD1 identical over 9 bases. The CDR3 length is 13 residues. Germline CDR1 reads MNHNS; CDR2 reads SASEGT. V lost 2 bases, J lost 8 bases, and 3 bases stayed unmatched.

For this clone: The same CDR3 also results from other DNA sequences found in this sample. The CDR3 region has the DNA TGTGCCAGCAGTTACCCCCAGGGGGCCGAAGCTTTCTTT. Amino acids: CASSYPQGAEAFF. The chain carries TRBV6-6 and TRBJ1-1; 8 bases map to TRBD1. The length of the CDR3 is 13 residues. CDR1 and CDR2 (germline): MNHNY, SVGAGI (reference sequence). Trimming cost V 2 bases and J 8 bases; bases outside gene matches: 4.

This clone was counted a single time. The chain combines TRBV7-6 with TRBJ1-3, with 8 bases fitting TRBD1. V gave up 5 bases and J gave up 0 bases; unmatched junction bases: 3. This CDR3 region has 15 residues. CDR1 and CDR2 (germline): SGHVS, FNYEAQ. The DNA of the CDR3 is TGTGCCAGCAGCCCAGGGGGCCTCTCTGGAAACACCATATATTTT. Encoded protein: CASSPGGLSGNTIYF.

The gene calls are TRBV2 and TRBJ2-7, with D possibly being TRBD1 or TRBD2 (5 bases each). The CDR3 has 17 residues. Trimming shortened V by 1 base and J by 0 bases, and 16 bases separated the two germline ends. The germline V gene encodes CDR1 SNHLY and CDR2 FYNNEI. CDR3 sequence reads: CASSEGVPGRNSYEQYF. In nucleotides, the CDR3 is TGTGCCAGCAGTGAAGGGGTGCCGGGACGGAACTCCTACGAGCAGTACTTC.

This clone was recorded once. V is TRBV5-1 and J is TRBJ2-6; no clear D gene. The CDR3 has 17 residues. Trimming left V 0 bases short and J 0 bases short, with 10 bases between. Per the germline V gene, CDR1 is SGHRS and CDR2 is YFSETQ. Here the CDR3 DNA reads TGCGCCAGCAGCTTGGCCCCCGGCGACTCTGGGGCCAACGTCCTGACTTTC. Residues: CASSLAPGDSGANVLTF.

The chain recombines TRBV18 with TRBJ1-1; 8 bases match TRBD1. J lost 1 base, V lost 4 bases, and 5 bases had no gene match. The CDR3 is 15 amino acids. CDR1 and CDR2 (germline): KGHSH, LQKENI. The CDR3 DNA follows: TGTGCCAGCTCACTTTCAACAGGGGGGAACACTGAAGCTTTCTTT. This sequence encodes CASSLSTGGNTEAFF.

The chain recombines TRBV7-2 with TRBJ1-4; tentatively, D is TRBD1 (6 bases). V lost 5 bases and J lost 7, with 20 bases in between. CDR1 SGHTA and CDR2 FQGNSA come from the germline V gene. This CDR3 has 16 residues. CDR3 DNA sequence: TGTGCCAGCAGCCTCGCCGTTGGGCAGGGGCGTGAAAAACTGTTTTTT. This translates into CASSLAVGQGREKLFF.

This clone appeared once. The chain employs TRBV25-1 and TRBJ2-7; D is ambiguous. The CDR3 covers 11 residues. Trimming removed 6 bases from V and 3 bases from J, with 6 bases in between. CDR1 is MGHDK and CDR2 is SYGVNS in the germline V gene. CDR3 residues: CASRGLYEQYF. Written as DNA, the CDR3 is TGTGCCAGCAGAGGCCTCTACGAGCAGTACTTC.

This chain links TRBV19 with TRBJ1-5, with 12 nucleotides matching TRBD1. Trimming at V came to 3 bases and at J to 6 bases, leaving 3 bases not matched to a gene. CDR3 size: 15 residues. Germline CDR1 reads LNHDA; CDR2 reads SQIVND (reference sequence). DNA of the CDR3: TGTGCCAGTAGTATCAGGGGACAGGGGGCTCAGCCCCAGCATTTT. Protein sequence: CASSIRGQGAQPQHF.

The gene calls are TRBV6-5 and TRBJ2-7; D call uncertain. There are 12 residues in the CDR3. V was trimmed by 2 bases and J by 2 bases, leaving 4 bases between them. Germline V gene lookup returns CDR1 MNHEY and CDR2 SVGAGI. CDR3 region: CASSYPAYEQYF. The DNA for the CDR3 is TGTGCCAGCAGTTACCCCGCCTACGAGCAGTACTTC.

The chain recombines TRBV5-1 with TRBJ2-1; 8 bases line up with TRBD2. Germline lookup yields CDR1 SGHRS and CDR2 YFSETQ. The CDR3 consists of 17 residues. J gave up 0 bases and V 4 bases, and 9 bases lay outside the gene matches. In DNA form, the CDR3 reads TGCGCCAGCAGCAGAACTAGCGGTGGGAGCTCCTACAATGAGCAGTTCTTC. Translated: CASSRTSGGSSYNEQFF.

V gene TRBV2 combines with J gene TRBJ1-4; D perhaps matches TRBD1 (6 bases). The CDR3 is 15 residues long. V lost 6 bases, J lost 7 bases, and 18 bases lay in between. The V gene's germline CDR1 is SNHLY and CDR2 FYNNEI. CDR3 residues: CASSPTGRGSEKLFF. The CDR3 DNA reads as TGTGCCAGCAGCCCGACCGGGAGGGGGAGTGAAAAACTGTTTTTT.

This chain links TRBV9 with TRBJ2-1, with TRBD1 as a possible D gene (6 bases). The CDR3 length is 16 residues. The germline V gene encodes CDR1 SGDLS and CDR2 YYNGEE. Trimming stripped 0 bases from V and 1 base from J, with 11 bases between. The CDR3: CASSVVGHHSYNEQFF. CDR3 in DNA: TGTGCCAGCAGCGTAGTGGGACACCATTCCTACAATGAGCAGTTCTTC.

Here the CDR3 reads CASSQTILGFSGELFF. The CDR3, as DNA: TGCGCCAGCAGCCAAACGATATTGGGTTTTTCCGGGGAGCTGTTTTTT. This chain links TRBV4-3 with TRBJ2-2; D gene uncertain. The V gene lost 2 bases and the J gene lost 6 bases, with 16 bases spanning the gap. The germline V gene has CDR1 LGHNA and CDR2 YSLEER. This CDR3 contains 16 residues.